The clone carrying this TCR beta chain was seen repeatedly, ten times or more. The length of the CDR3 is 15 residues. The V end was cut by 2 bases, the J end by 6 bases, with 14 bases between. Germline V gives CDR1 SNHLY, CDR2 FYNNEI. TCRdb recomputed calls from the 5' RACE reads with MiXCR, one row per CDR3 protein. Seen here are about 890,000 distinct CDR3 sequences, roughly an eighth observed once, and the top ten hold around 1.5%. This specimen comes from a study of identical twins. This sample also belongs to another study, concerning yellow fever vaccine responses in identical twins.

Sequenced sample: PBMCs. The TCR sequence derives from a woman younger than 30 in good health. This chain links TRBV2 with TRBJ1-5, with D possibly TRBD1 on 6 matching bases. DNA of the CDR3: TGTGCCAGCAGTGAACACAGGGAGGTCGGTCAGCCCCAGCATTTT. This translates into CASSEHREVGQPQHF.